One and the same sample provided the 10 T cell receptor beta chains below, sequenced in a study of cytomegalovirus exposure and HLA in healthy donors. Vbeta (60) and Jbeta (13) primers were used in the PCR. Measured with immunoSEQ multiplex PCR; TCRdb has only the in-frame clones, and not every one. Among under 120,000 clones, about 79% were seen once, and the ten largest hold about 2.6%. Sequenced sample: PBMCs. These receptors came from a man between 45 and 60 years old in good health and CMV-seropositive.

The V and J genes are TRBV10-3 and TRBJ1-4; D uncertain. CDR3 length equals 13 residues. From germline, CDR1 is ENHRY and CDR2 SYGVKD. The V and J ends lost 6 bases and 7 bases respectively, with 12 bases between them. In DNA, the CDR3 is TGTGCCATCAGGGAGCGGGAGGCTGAAAAACTGTTTTTT. Its translation is CAIREREAEKLFF.

The chain couples TRBV6-6 to TRBJ2-7; tentatively, D is TRBD1 (7 bases). CDR3 size: 12 residues. V was shortened by 6 bases and J by 6 bases, with 12 bases between the two germline ends. The germline CDR1 and CDR2 sequences are MNHNY and SVGAGI (reference sequence). CDR3 residues: CASRPQGGEQYF. In DNA, the CDR3 is TGTGCCAGCAGGCCCCAGGGGGGCGAGCAGTACTTC.

The J gene is TRBJ1-2, the V gene TRBV2; TRBD1 matches at 9 bases. The CDR3 is made up of 14 amino acids. CDR1 and CDR2 (germline): SNHLY, FYNNEI. V lost 7 bases, J lost 10 bases, and 13 bases stayed unmatched. The CDR3 DNA follows: TGTGCCAGCATTCCGAGACAGGGGGACGCCGCCTACACCTTC. Translated: CASIPRQGDAAYTF. Based on the CDR3 plus reference TRBV2 and TRBJ1-2, the full variable domain is EPEVTQTPSHQVTQMGQEVILRCVPISNHLYFYWYRQILGQKVEFLVSFYNNEISEKSEIFDDQFSVERPDGSNFTLKIRSTKLEDSAMYFCASIPRQGDAAYTFGSGTRLTVV.

CDR3 coding DNA: TGTGCTAGTGGTTCTAGCGGGGGTTTATACGAGCAGTACTTC. It yields the protein CASGSSGGLYEQYF. The genes are TRBV12-5 and TRBJ2-7; 10 bases map to TRBD2. The germline V gene encodes CDR1 LGHNT and CDR2 FRNRAP. CDR3 length: 14 amino acids. V trimming: 4 bases; J trimming: 4 bases; junction bases outside the gene matches: 4.

V is TRBV5-4 and J is TRBJ2-3; 12 nucleotides agree with TRBD2. The junction had 4 bases not matched to a gene; V was cut back by 3 bases and J by 5 bases. The germline V gene has CDR1 SGHNT and CDR2 YYREEE (reference sequence). CDR3 length: 15 amino acids. This CDR3 is CASSSSGGGGDTQYF. DNA of the CDR3: TGTGCCAGCAGCTCTAGCGGGGGGGGAGGAGATACGCAGTATTTT.

There are a few counts of this clone. V gene TRBV29-1 combines with J gene TRBJ1-4; a possible D gene is TRBD1 (5 bases). From germline, CDR1 is SQVTM and CDR2 ANQGSEA. V was clipped by 6 bases and J by 2 bases, with 13 bases between them. There are 14 residues in the CDR3. The CDR3 DNA follows: TGCAGCGTCGCCCGCGGGACCACTAATGAAAAACTGTTTTTT. It specifies CSVARGTTNEKLFF.

J is TRBJ2-1 and V is TRBV10-1; D is uncertain. Germline V lookup: CDR1 WNHNN, CDR2 SYGVQD (reference sequence). This CDR3 spans 14 amino acids. V shed 8 bases and J shed 2 bases, with 13 bases lying between them. Written as DNA, the CDR3 is TGCGCCAGCTCTCTCCGGTTACCCTACAATGAGCAGTTCTTC. Encoded protein: CASSLRLPYNEQFF.

The DNA for the CDR3 is TGTGCCAGCTCACCCGGGGCTTGGGAGGATCAGCCCCAGCATTTT. Amino acid sequence: CASSPGAWEDQPQHF. The chain combines TRBV18 with TRBJ1-5; D possibly corresponds to TRBD1 (5 bases). Germline V CDR1 and CDR2: KGHSH, LQKENI. The CDR3 runs 15 residues. Trimming took 3 bases from V and 5 from J, leaving 14 bases between them.

This clone was seen a few times. CDR3 amino acids: CASSHLAERGGETQYF. CDR3 sequence (DNA): TGTGCCAGCAGCCACCTCGCCGAACGGGGTGGGGAGACCCAGTACTTC. The chain recombines TRBV7-9 with TRBJ2-5, with a weak D call TRBD2 (5 bases). CDR1 and CDR2 (germline): SEHNR, FQNEAQ (reference sequence). The V gene lost 5 bases and the J gene lost 5 bases, with 21 bases spanning the gap. The CDR3 length is 16 residues.

This clone has only a few counts. V usage is TRBV5-1 and J usage is TRBJ1-2; no definite D call. The germline gives CDR1 SGHRS, CDR2 YFSETQ. This CDR3 is 14 amino acids long. Trimming shortened V by 0 bases and J by 0 bases, and 6 bases separated the two germline ends. This CDR3 reads CASSLAITNYGYTF. In DNA, the CDR3 is TGCGCCAGCAGCTTGGCCATCACTAACTATGGCTACACCTTC.